Each of the 4 T cell receptor beta chains below was sequenced from the same sample in a study of T cells expressing NK-cell markers. TCRdb reprocessed the 5' RACE reads and stores each CDR3 protein as one record, lacking DNA. This table holds 400,000 to 550,000 distinct CDR3 sequences. The source material was blood T cells: a sorted CD56 or NKG2C T cell subset, CD4+ or CD8+ T cells, or bulk PBMC T cells (not recorded which). All receptors come from a woman aged 18 to 75 in good health.

The CDR3 loop is CASSYRLASSKQFF. This chain links TRBV6-5 with TRBJ2-1. Per germline, CDR1 MNHEY and CDR2 SVGAGI. This CDR3 has 14 residues.

The J gene is TRBJ1-4, the V gene TRBV7-6. The germline CDR1 and CDR2 sequences are SGHVS and FNYEAQ. There are 12 residues in the CDR3. CDR3 sequence: CASSPSGEKLFF.

V is TRBV10-3 and J is TRBJ2-3. CDR3 length: 13 amino acids. Germline V lookup: CDR1 ENHRY, CDR2 SYGVKD. The CDR3 loop is CAISGNLADTQYF.

The chain has TRBV5-1 and TRBJ1-6. The CDR3 has 15 amino acids. Germline V gives CDR1 SGHRS, CDR2 YFSETQ. The CDR3 sequence is CASSFATRLNSPLHF.